This record covers a single TCR beta chain. Its antigen is as yet unknown. Germline V gives CDR1 LNHDA, CDR2 SQIVND (reference sequence). This CDR3 has 15 amino acids. After removal of 7 bases from V and 4 bases from J, the junction contained 11 bases not matched to a gene. This sample is part of a study of T cell responses to AZD1222 COVID-19 vaccine. Findings of the study overall: Spike-specific TCR repertoires showed rising breadth and depth after two AZD1222 doses. Baseline testing showed seropositivity in only six or seven AZD1222 recipients.

Sequenced by immunoSEQ multiplex PCR; TCRdb stores in-frame clones only, minus some. This sample has about 190,000 clones, with 92% found just once. The chain has TRBV19 and TRBJ1-1; 8 bases fit TRBD1. Material: peripheral blood, obtained on day 0 of AZD1222 vaccination. This clonotype was obtained from an adult in good health. The CDR3, as DNA: TGTGCCAGTACCTTTCAGGGGGCGAGTTTCACTGAAGCTTTCTTT. Translation: CASTFQGASFTEAFF.